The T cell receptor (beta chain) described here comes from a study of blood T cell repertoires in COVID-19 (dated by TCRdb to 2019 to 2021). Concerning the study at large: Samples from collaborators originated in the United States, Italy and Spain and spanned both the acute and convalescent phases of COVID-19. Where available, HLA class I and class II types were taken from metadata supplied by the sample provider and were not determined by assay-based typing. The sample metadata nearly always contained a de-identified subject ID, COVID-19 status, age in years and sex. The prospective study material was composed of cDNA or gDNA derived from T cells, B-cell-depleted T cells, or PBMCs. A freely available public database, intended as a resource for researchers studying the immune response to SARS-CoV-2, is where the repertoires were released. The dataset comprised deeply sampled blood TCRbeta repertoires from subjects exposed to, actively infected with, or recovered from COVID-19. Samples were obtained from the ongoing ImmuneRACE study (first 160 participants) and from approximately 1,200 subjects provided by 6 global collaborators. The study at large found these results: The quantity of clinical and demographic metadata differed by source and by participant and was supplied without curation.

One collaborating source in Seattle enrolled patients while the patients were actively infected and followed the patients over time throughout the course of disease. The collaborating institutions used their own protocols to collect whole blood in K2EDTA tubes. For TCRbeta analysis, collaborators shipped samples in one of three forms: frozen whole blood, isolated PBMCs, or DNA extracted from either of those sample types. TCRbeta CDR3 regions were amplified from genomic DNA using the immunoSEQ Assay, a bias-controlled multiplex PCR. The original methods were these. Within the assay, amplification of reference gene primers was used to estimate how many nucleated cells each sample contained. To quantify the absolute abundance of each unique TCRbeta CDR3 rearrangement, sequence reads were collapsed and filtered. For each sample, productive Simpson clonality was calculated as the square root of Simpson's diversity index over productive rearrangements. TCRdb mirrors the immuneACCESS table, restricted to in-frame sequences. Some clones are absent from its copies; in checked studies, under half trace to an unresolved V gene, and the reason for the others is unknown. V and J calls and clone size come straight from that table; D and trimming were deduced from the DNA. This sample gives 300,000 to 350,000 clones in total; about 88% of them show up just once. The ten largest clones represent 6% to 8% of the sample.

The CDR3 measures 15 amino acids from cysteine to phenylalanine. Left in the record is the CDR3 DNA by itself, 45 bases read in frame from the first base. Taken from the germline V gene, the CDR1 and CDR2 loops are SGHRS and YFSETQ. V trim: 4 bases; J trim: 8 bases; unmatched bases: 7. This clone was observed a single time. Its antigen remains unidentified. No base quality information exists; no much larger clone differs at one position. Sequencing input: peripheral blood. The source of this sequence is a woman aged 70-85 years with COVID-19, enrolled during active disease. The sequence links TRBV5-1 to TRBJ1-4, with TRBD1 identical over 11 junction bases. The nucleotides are TGCGCCAGCAGCGGCCGGGACAGGGGGGACGAAAAACTGTTTTTT. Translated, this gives CASSGRDRGDEKLFF.